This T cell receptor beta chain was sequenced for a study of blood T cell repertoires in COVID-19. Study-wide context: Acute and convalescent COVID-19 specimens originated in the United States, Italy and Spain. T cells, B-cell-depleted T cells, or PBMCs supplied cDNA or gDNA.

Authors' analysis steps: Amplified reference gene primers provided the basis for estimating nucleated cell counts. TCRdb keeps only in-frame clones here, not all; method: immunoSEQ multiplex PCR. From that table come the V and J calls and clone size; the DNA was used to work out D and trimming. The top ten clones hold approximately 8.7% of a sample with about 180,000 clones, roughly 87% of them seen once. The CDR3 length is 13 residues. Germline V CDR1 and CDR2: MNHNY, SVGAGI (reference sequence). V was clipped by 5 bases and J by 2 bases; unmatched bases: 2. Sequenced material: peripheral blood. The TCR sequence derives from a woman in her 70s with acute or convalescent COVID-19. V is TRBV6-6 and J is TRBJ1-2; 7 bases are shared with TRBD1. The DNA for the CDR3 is TGTGCCAGCAGTGGGACAGCCAACTATGGCTACACCTTC. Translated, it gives CASSGTANYGYTF.